Listed here are 15 T cell receptor beta chains from one sample, sequenced in a study of cytotoxic CD8 clonotypes in ibrutinib-treated CLL. Data came from immunoSEQ multiplex PCR; TCRdb stores just in-frame clones and leaves some out. The table records approximately 160,000 clones, roughly 88% of them present only once. This specimen was PBMCs, taken at disease progression, from a patient treated with ibrutinib. Source of these receptors: a human donor with chronic lymphocytic leukemia.

This clone was detected a few times. The chain uses TRBV9 and TRBJ1-2; the match to TRBD1 covers 7 bases. CDR1 and CDR2 from the germline V gene are SGDLS and YYNGEE. The CDR3 runs to 14 residues. After removal of 3 bases from V and 2 bases from J, the junction contained 4 bases not matched to a gene. CDR3 loop: CASSGQGRNYGYTF. CDR3 coding DNA: TGTGCCAGCAGCGGACAGGGTAGAAACTATGGCTACACCTTC.

This clone came up a few times. The chain recombines TRBV7-7 with TRBJ1-1; D remains unclear. CDR3 length: 13 amino acids. Germline V gene sequence: CDR1 SSHAT, CDR2 FNYEAQ (reference sequence). The CDR3: CASGPIGQPEAFF. As DNA, the CDR3 is TGTGCTAGCGGGCCGATTGGCCAGCCTGAAGCTTTCTTT.

This rearrangement joins TRBV6-5 to TRBJ1-2; D is unclear. The germline CDR1 and CDR2 sequences are MNHEY and SVGAGI. This CDR3 comprises 14 residues. V gave up 0 bases and J gave up 7 bases, with 12 bases separating them. CDR3 sequence reads: CASSYSRGRAGYTF. CDR3 sequence (DNA): TGTGCCAGCAGTTACTCTCGCGGGAGGGCTGGCTACACCTTC.

This clone has just one count. The V call is TRBV28, the J call TRBJ2-7, with TRBD1 matching 9 bases. V trimming: 5 bases; J trimming: 5 bases; junction bases outside the gene matches: 10. Germline V gene data show CDR1 as MDHEN and CDR2 as SYDVKM. The CDR3 spans 15 residues. CDR3 in amino acids: CASSQGGTGRHEQYF. The CDR3 coding sequence is TGTGCCAGCAGTCAGGGGGGGACAGGGCGCCACGAGCAGTACTTC.

DNA for the CDR3: TGCGCCAGCAGCTTCCGGGACACAAGCTATGGCTACACCTTC. Protein product: CASSFRDTSYGYTF. The V gene is TRBV5-1, the J gene TRBJ1-2; D perhaps matches TRBD1 (6 bases). Germline lookup yields CDR1 SGHRS and CDR2 YFSETQ. The V end lost 2 bases, the J end lost 4 bases, and 12 bases lay between the germline ends. The CDR3 loop spans 14 amino acids.

This clone was seen only a few times. The chain joins TRBV28 to TRBJ2-7; TRBD1 matches at 8 bases. J was trimmed by 9 bases and V by 5 bases; bases with no gene match: 6. The germline V gene encodes CDR1 MDHEN and CDR2 SYDVKM. The CDR3 contains 12 residues. CDR3 in DNA: TGTGCCAGCAGTCCGGACAGGGACCGGCAGTACTTC. Amino acid sequence: CASSPDRDRQYF.

The gene calls are TRBV19 and TRBJ1-5; 7 positions agree with TRBD1. With 3 bases clipped from V and 0 bases from J, the junction kept 14 bases outside the gene matches. Germline assignment: CDR1 LNHDA and CDR2 SQIVND (reference sequence). There are 19 residues in the CDR3. The DNA of the CDR3 is TGTGCCAGTAGTATTCCCTGGGACAGTCAGTTTTATAGCAATCAGCCCCAGCATTTT. It yields the protein CASSIPWDSQFYSNQPQHF. Filled out from reference TRBV19 and TRBJ1-5, the complete variable domain reads DGGITQSPKYLFRKEGQNVTLSCEQNLNHDAMYWYRQDPGQGLRLIYYSQIVNDFQKGDIAEGYSVSREKKESFPLTVTSAQKNPTAFYLCASSIPWDSQFYSNQPQHFGDGTRLSIL.

This chain links TRBV6-1 with TRBJ2-1, with D maybe TRBD1 (5 bases). V shed 2 bases and J shed 7 bases, with 12 bases lying between them. Germline assignment: CDR1 MNHNS and CDR2 SASEGT. The CDR3 is 14 amino acids. The CDR3 protein is CASSETGGNNEQFF. In nucleotides, the CDR3 is TGTGCCAGCAGTGAAACAGGTGGGAATAATGAGCAGTTCTTC.

This clone appeared a single time. V usage is TRBV4-2 and J usage is TRBJ1-1; no reliable D call. The CDR3 is 14 residues long. Germline-derived CDR1 and CDR2 are LGHNA and YNFKEQ. The V gene lost 0 bases and the J gene lost 0 bases, with 5 bases spanning the gap. The CDR3 loop is CASSQEPMNTEAFF. CDR3 coding DNA: TGTGCCAGCAGCCAAGAGCCAATGAACACTGAAGCTTTCTTT.

The V gene is TRBV4-1, the J gene TRBJ1-1; no clear D. Trimming shortened V by 1 base and J by 10 bases, and 7 bases separated the two germline ends. CDR1 and CDR2 from the germline V gene are MGHRA and YSYEKL. This CDR3 is built from 11 residues. CDR3 bases: TGCGCCAGCAGCCAAGGGGTTGGAGCTTTCTTT. Amino acid sequence: CASSQGVGAFF.

The chain employs TRBV28 and TRBJ1-5, with unresolved D. Trimming left V 6 bases short and J 2 bases short, with 20 bases between. Germline V gives CDR1 MDHEN, CDR2 SYDVKM. There are 17 residues in the CDR3. CDR3 residues: CASSLVAVTRGNQPQHF. The CDR3 coding sequence is TGTGCCAGCAGCCTAGTCGCAGTCACAAGGGGCAATCAGCCCCAGCATTTT. Supplemented by reference TRBV28 and TRBJ1-5, the full variable domain reads DVKVTQSSRYLVKRTGEKVFLECVQDMDHENMFWYRQDPGLGLRLIYFSYDVKMKEKGDIPEGYSVSREKKERFSLILESASTNQTSMYLCASSLVAVTRGNQPQHFGDGTRLSIL.

V and J are TRBV4-3 and TRBJ2-3; D gene unclear. This CDR3 spans 12 amino acids. Between the trimmed V and J ends, which lost 2 bases and 12 bases, there was a span of 12 bases. Germline V lookup: CDR1 LGHNA, CDR2 YSLEER. CDR3 DNA sequence: TGCGCCAGCAGCCAATTCCAGAGTCTCCAGTATTTT. Protein sequence: CASSQFQSLQYF.

The J gene is TRBJ1-1, the V gene TRBV27; a weak D match, TRBD1 (5 bases). This CDR3 comprises 15 residues. V shed 4 bases and J shed 1 base, with 13 bases lying between them. Germline V CDR1 and CDR2: MNHEY, SMNVEV (reference sequence). CDR3 region: CASSSGGGWNTEAFF. The DNA of the CDR3 is TGTGCCAGCAGTTCGGGTGGGGGGTGGAACACTGAAGCTTTCTTT.

The V call is TRBV4-3, the J call TRBJ2-3; D might be TRBD2 (5 bases). Germline V gene lookup returns CDR1 LGHNA and CDR2 YSLEER. V lost 2 bases to trimming and J lost 0 bases, with 9 bases between them. The CDR3 spans 15 residues. CDR3 DNA sequence: TGCGCCAGCAGCCAACGGGGTCTAAGCACAGATACGCAGTATTTT. It specifies CASSQRGLSTDTQYF.

V gene TRBV10-3 combines with J gene TRBJ1-1; D perhaps matches TRBD1 (5 bases). The CDR3 has 13 amino acids. CDR1 and CDR2 (germline): ENHRY, SYGVKD. The V gene lost 3 bases and the J gene lost 7 bases, with 12 bases spanning the gap. The CDR3 DNA is TGTGCCATCAGTGACGGGGACGCCCGTGAAGCTTTCTTT. It is translated as CAISDGDAREAFF.